This T cell receptor beta chain was sequenced in a study of cytomegalovirus exposure and HLA in healthy donors (dated 2017 in TCRdb). At the level of the whole study: An earlier analysis of some 600 of the donors reported 276 Gb of sequence data and 117 million unique TCR beta sequences obtained from about 200 million T cells. Roughly 300 gigabases of sequencing data and roughly 90 million unique TCR sequences were included in an early release covering about 600 HLA-typed donors. Roughly five DR-DQ haplotypes were treated as single units for association and clustering because of strong linkage in the cohort. Besides the first cohort of some 670 subjects, a separate validation cohort made up of 120 or so different subjects was used. The study used immunosequencing to profile the T cell repertoires of approximately 690 subjects and linked those repertoires to cytomegalovirus serostatus. HLA typing covered class I and class II loci at four-digit resolution. In a later genetic analysis, genome-wide SNP genotypes for about three fifths of the roughly 670 donors were used, and that subset was treated as a discovery cohort. In an earlier analysis of 550 to 700 of the donors, high-throughput TCR beta sequencing was used to judge whether each TCR beta V gene segment behaved as functional or pseudogenic. Among the approximately 400 genotyped donors, about 83% belonged to the genetic ancestry cluster associated with self-reported Caucasian donors. The study combined high-throughput TCR immunosequencing, statistical association of individual TCRs with disease status, and machine learning to predict cytomegalovirus infection status. Alongside the repertoire data, information on donor age, sex, ethnicity and CMV serostatus was compiled. A later analysis re-analyzed previously published TCR beta repertoires from about 600 donors and added high-resolution HLA genotyping to study TCR occurrence patterns. Among some 400 genotyped donors of the cohort, an average of around 240,000 unique TCR beta nucleotide sequences were sequenced per donor, 15% to 20% of them non-productive. Typing coverage varied by locus: roughly 629-630 donors for A, B, C, DRB1 and DQB1; 500 to 550 for DQA1; some 610 for DPA1; around 490 for DPB1. All discovery cohort repertoires had been generated on a single sequencing platform. Rather than drawing on any new phenotypic data, the later analysis identified candidate immune exposures from TCR beta sequences and the way those sequences occurred across donors. The aim of the study was to test whether cataloging public T cell receptors could identify signatures of past pathogen exposure.

The trim is 4 bases for V and 0 bases for J, with a gap of 13 bases between the germline ends. The CDR1 and CDR2 encoded by the germline V gene are LGHNA and YSLEER. The CDR3 sequence holds 15 residues, the cysteine and phenylalanine included. The entry retains the CDR3 DNA only, 45 bases that are in frame from base 1. The library relied on the immunoSEQ multiplex PCR assay. For the multiplex PCR, a mixture combining 60 forward primers for TCR Vbeta segments and 13 reverse primers for TCR Jbeta segments was used. Amplification of the CDR3 region of rearranged TCR beta genes was performed with a multiplex PCR assay on genomic DNA. Amplified TCR beta libraries were sequenced as 87-base-pair reads on the Illumina HiSeq System. In the original analysis: A later analysis tallied 75 million to 95 million unique TCR beta chains across the roughly 610 repertoires, and 10 million to 11 million of those chains were shared by two or more donors. A nearest-neighbor algorithm error-corrected the raw reads and collapsed the reads into unique sequences, merging closely related sequences to remove PCR and sequencing errors. V, D and J gene segments were assigned by aligning CDR3 sequences to IMGT reference sequences. Each retained sequence needed at least a six-nucleotide match to both a V gene segment and a J gene segment. A rearrangement was called productive if the CDR3 had no stop codons and remained in frame with V and J, and every other rearrangement was called non-productive. CDR3 was defined according to IMGT convention as the region running from the second conserved V-encoded cysteine to the conserved J-encoded phenylalanine. Sequences without an unambiguous match to a single V gene segment were excluded from the earlier analysis of about 640 of the donors. An earlier analysis of a few hundred of the donors classified V segments as functional when productive rearrangements were above 56.7% and as segregating when the standard deviation between donors was above 5%. A statistical classification framework was built for diagnosing cytomegalovirus status from the catalog of TCR beta chain sequences. A later analysis assigned V and J genes by comparing TCR nucleotide sequences with IMGT/GENE-DB human TR gene sequences. A later analysis assigned CDR3 sequences and most-parsimonious VDJ recombination scenarios with the TCRdist pipeline. In a later analysis, each TCR beta chain was defined by its CDR3 amino acid sequence together with its V-gene family, and reads lacking a unique V-gene family were excluded. In a later analysis, 500 to 700 highly shared, low-generation-probability nucleotide sequences were removed to address suspected cross-contamination and a sequencing artifact. A later analysis calculated a clonal expansion index for each public chain from normalized within-repertoire ranks of inferred template counts. In a later analysis, generation probabilities were computed using a VDJ recombination model fitted to out-of-frame rearrangements, and the results were checked against IGoR. In a later analysis, hypergeometric tests were used to score TCR-TCR, TCR-HLA and TCR-CMV co-occurrence, with a repertoire-size bias correction applied to TCR pairs. To estimate false discovery rates, a later analysis permuted the HLA or CMV assignments 20 times. In a later analysis, co-occurring TCRs were grouped with DBSCAN, and TCRdist sequence similarity was added when clustering was performed within HLA-allele-positive subsets. Co-occurrence clustering excluded repertoires with fewer than 30,000 or more than 120,000 public chains, plus five with anomalous nucleotide sharing. TCRdb took this table from immuneACCESS and kept in-frame rearrangements with V and J called. Such tables lack part of the clones; where checked against another copy, unresolved V genes explain under half of the gap, and the rest is unexplained. Clone size and V and J calls were adopted from that table, with D and trimming inferred from the DNA. The sample profile shows 100,000 to 150,000 clones; about 80% of them were found once. 4% of the sample goes to the ten largest clones.

Points the paper makes about the study in general: A total of some 180 TCR beta chains were listed by the study as associated with cytomegalovirus. In a later genetic analysis, a missense DCLRE1C variant was associated with V-gene and J-gene trimming of TCR beta chains, and the association was replicated in an independent cohort. Linkage disequilibrium might explain the correlated functional status among segregating V segments, but an unknown experimental factor could not be excluded. In a later analysis, the rate of TCR association differed among HLA loci, with DRB1 alleles having the most associated TCRs and HLA-C alleles having the fewest. Some IMGT-functional V segments, including TRBV6-2 and TRBV6-3, could not be distinguished by the 87-base-pair reads and were therefore excluded. A few of the identified cytomegalovirus-associated TCR beta chains were confirmed in vitro to be specific for cytomegalovirus antigens. Cytomegalovirus status was reported to be diagnosed by the classifier with high specificity and sensitivity in both the original and validation cohorts. A later analysis found that HLA-associated TCR beta chains were more clonally expanded and had lower generation probabilities than equally common non-associated chains. Because some donors lacked HLA typing at each locus, the association tests relied only on the typed subset. In this cohort, only TCR beta chains were sequenced, and detectable features were limited by the absence of alpha or paired-chain data. A further reported finding was that TCR beta sequences accurately predicted the HLA-A and HLA-B alleles for most subjects in the first cohort. Assigning TCR associations to individual alleles was difficult when HLA alleles, especially DR and DQ, strongly co-occurred. Immune exposure information for the cohort was limited to CMV serostatus. While some public TCRs were present in many individuals, most TCR sequences turned up only very rarely across donors. A later analysis found that most CMV-associated TCR beta chains appeared HLA-restricted, with HLA associations seemingly driven largely by CMV exposure. Sequencing depth was assumed to be roughly uniform across donors in the presence/absence analyses, though that assumption may not hold. The authors suggested that the approach could potentially be extended to other disease states and immunological phenotypes. A later analysis reported that several top co-occurrence clusters appeared linked to parvovirus B19, influenza, CMV and Epstein-Barr virus. At a false discovery rate of 0.05, a later analysis linked 16,000 or so TCR beta sequences to specific HLA alleles. Fewer than 20 rarely observed V segments, including chromosome 9 orphons, were excluded from the earlier analysis of a few hundred of the donors because counts were too low. An earlier analysis of several hundred of the donors showed that most TCR beta V segments appeared in productive rearrangements either about 90% or about 30% of the time, which broadly matched IMGT annotations. In a later genetic analysis, fewer N-insertions in productive TCRs were reported among donors in an Asian-associated ancestry cluster than the approximately 670-donor mean. A cluster of highly shared sequence variants was judged likely to represent a technical artifact of the sequencing pipeline.

The cohort consisted of 670 or so healthy bone marrow donors. Cohort members were all nominally healthy when sampled, although unrecorded immune exposures were likely present. The donor was CMV seronegative and belonged to the group of 380 or so seronegative cohort members. A peripheral blood sample was provided by each donor, and peripheral blood mononuclear cells were used for TCR beta sequencing. Genomic DNA was extracted from the blood cell samples with the Qiagen DNeasy Blood Extraction Kit. As regards this clone: The target of this receptor is not known. It has no much larger one-base neighbor in the sample; base qualities were not kept.

This receptor was identified in a woman aged 40 to 49 in good health and CMV-seronegative. Sample: PBMCs. The V and J segments used are TRBV4-3 and TRBJ2-7; tentative D gene TRBD1, with 5 bases matching. The nucleotide sequence reads as follows: TGCGCCAGCAGCCTATATCAGGGCTACTCCTACGAGCAGTACTTC. Translation gives CASSLYQGYSYEQYF.